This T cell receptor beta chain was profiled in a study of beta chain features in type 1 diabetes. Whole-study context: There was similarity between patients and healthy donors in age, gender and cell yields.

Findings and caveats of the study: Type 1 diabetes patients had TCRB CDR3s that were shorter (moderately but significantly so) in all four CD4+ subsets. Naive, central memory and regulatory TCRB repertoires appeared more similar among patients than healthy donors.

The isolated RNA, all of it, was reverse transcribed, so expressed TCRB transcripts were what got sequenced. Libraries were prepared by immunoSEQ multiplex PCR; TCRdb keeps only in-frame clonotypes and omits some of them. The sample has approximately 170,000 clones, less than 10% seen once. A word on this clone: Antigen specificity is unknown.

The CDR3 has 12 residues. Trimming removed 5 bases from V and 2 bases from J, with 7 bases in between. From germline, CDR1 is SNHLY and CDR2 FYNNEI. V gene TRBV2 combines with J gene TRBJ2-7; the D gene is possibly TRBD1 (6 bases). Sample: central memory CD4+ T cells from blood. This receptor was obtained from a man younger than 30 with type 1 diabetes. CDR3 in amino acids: CASSTGPYEQYF. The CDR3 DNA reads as TGTGCCAGCAGTACAGGGCCCTACGAGCAGTACTTC.